This T cell receptor beta chain was sequenced in a study of blood T cell repertoires in COVID-19. Whole-study context: The samples span acute and convalescent COVID-19 from the United States, Italy and Spain.

Per the authors' pipeline: Amplified reference gene primers provided the basis for estimating nucleated cell counts. The assay was immunoSEQ multiplex PCR, and TCRdb's table has in-frame clones only and misses some. V, J and clone size were drawn from that table, and D and trimming were deduced from the DNA. Of roughly 200,000 clones in the sample, around 79% were seen once. Germline CDR1 and CDR2: DFQATT and SNEGSKA (reference sequence). CDR3 length: 8 residues. For this clone: One end of the junction does not line up with germline, which may come from a read error.

The TCR comes from a woman aged 40-49 years with COVID-19, enrolled during active disease. The sequenced sample consisted of peripheral blood. This sequence joins TRBV20-1 and TRBJ2-7; D possibly corresponds to TRBD1 (5 bases). CDR3 sequence: CSAGDSHF. The CDR3 DNA sequence: TGCAGTGCAGGAGACAGTCACTTC.